The T cell receptor beta chain under discussion was sequenced for a study of T cell repertoires in cytomegalovirus infection. A single record per CDR3 protein comes from TCRdb applying MiXCR to the reads. The data contain over 300,000 distinct CDR3 sequences, roughly a sixth of them singletons. The CDR3 has 15 amino acids. Per germline, CDR1 MNHEY and CDR2 SMNVEV (reference sequence). Trimming at V came to 2 bases and at J to 3 bases, leaving 5 bases not matched to a gene. J is TRBJ2-5 and V is TRBV27; 8 nucleotides match TRBD2. Specimen: PBMCs. The source of this sequence is a human donor in good health (CMV status not recorded). Some clones in this sample may be carry-over from other donors' samples. The CDR3 DNA sequence: TGTGCCAGCAGTTTAGACGGGGGGGCAAAAGAGACCCAGTACTTC. It yields the protein CASSLDGGAKETQYF.